The clone carrying this T cell receptor (beta chain) occurred a few times. The record originates from a study of HIV-infected patients and healthy controls. The CDR3 is 17 amino acids. Trimming shortened V by 4 bases and J by 5 bases, and 23 bases separated the two germline ends. Germline V lookup: CDR1 SGDLS, CDR2 YYNGEE. One entry per CDR3 protein, called by TCRdb with MiXCR from the 5' RACE reads. The sample shows around 67,000 distinct CDR3 sequences, about 15% of them seen only once. This chain links TRBV9 with TRBJ2-3; D ambiguous. The sequence was obtained from a human donor in good health. What was sequenced was CD4+ T cells from blood. As DNA, the CDR3 is TGTGCCAGCAGCCTCCTGGGGTCTAACCCACCACTAGATACGCAGTATTTT. The encoded protein is CASSLLGSNPPLDTQYF.